The 28 T cell receptor beta chains below come from one sample, sequenced in a study of blood T cell repertoires in COVID-19. Here immunoSEQ multiplex PCR was the method, and the copy in TCRdb shows in-frame clones only, minus some. The sample records approximately 340,000 clones, roughly 90% being singletons. The sequenced sample consisted of peripheral blood. The receptors were gathered from a man younger than 40 with COVID-19, enrolled during active disease.

In this sample, this clone turned up once. The V and J genes are TRBV7-6 and TRBJ2-2; D possibly corresponds to TRBD1 (6 bases). Germline V gives CDR1 SGHVS, CDR2 FNYEAQ. The V and J ends lost 5 bases and 1 base respectively, with 11 bases between them. This CDR3 has 15 residues. CDR3 amino acids: CASSDRDKNTGELFF. The CDR3 bases are TGTGCCAGCAGCGACCGGGACAAGAACACCGGGGAGCTGTTTTTT.

The CDR3 DNA is TGTGCCAGCAGCATACAGAATTCACCCCTCCACTTT. The encoded protein is CASSIQNSPLHF. The chain couples TRBV7-2 to TRBJ1-6; D uncertain. The CDR3 contains 12 residues. CDR1 SGHTA and CDR2 FQGNSA come from the germline V gene. The germline V and J ends were trimmed by 5 bases and 7 bases, with 6 bases remaining between them.

The chain employs TRBV7-9 and TRBJ1-2; D is possibly TRBD1 (5 bases). In germline, CDR1 is SEHNR, CDR2 FQNEAQ (reference sequence). The CDR3 sequence is 14 residues long. V lost 5 bases, J lost 8 bases, and 18 bases lay in between. As DNA, the CDR3 is TGTGCCAGCAGCCCGACGGGGGGAAGGGAAGGCTACACCTTC. It specifies CASSPTGGREGYTF. Variable domain in full (rest from reference TRBV7-9 and TRBJ1-2): DTGVSQNPRHKITKRGQNVTFRCDPISEHNRLYWYRQTLGQGPEFLTYFQNEAQLEKSRLLSDRFSAERPKGSFSTLEIQRTEQGDSAMYLCASSPTGGREGYTFGSGTRLTVV.

The CDR3 protein is CATSRDRGGRGYEQYF. The DNA for the CDR3 is TGTGCCACCAGCAGAGATCGCGGGGGGCGCGGGTACGAGCAGTACTTC. V is TRBV15 and J is TRBJ2-7; 8 bases map to TRBD2. This CDR3 spans 16 amino acids. V dropped 0 bases and J dropped 4; count of bases not matched to a gene: 8. Germline CDR1 LNHNV, CDR2 YYDKDF (reference sequence).

This clone appeared a single time. This specimen includes other DNA sequences encoding the same CDR3. The rearrangement links TRBV7-3 to TRBJ2-3, with D uncertain. Germline V gives CDR1 SGHTA, CDR2 FQGTGA. The CDR3 totals 14 residues. V was cut by 2 bases and J by 1 base, with 7 bases left in between. CDR3 sequence reads: CASSLSGGTDTQYF. The CDR3 coding sequence is TGTGCCAGCAGCTTATCAGGCGGCACAGATACGCAGTATTTT.

This chain connects TRBV9 to TRBJ2-4; TRBD1 matches at 8 bases. The CDR3 has 14 residues. Per germline, CDR1 SGDLS and CDR2 YYNGEE. The J segment lost 7 bases and the V segment lost 4 bases, leaving 7 bases of the junction unmatched. CDR3 sequence reads: CASSTGQGGNIQYF. CDR3 nucleotide sequence: TGTGCCAGCAGCACCGGACAGGGTGGGAACATTCAGTACTTC.

The chain has TRBV3-1 (or the pseudogene TRBV3-2) and TRBJ1-1, with D perhaps TRBD1 (6 bases). V was cut by 0 bases and J by 0 bases, with 17 bases left in between. Germline values: CDR1 LGHDT, CDR2 YNNKEL (reference sequence). The length of the CDR3 is 18 residues. The CDR3 DNA follows: TGTGCCAGCAGCCAAGAAGGGGGGGGTTGGAACATGAACACTGAAGCTTTCTTT. This sequence encodes CASSQEGGGWNMNTEAFF.

V gene TRBV11-2 combines with J gene TRBJ1-3; D call uncertain. The germline gives CDR1 SGHAT, CDR2 FQNNGV. Between the trimmed V and J ends, which lost 0 bases and 0 bases, there was a span of 6 bases. The CDR3 runs 15 residues. CDR3 nucleotides: TGTGCCAGCAGCTTAGACGGGAACTCTGGAAACACCATATATTTT. It codes for CASSLDGNSGNTIYF.

The rearrangement uses TRBV5-1 and TRBJ2-3; a weak D match, TRBD1 (5 bases). The CDR3 consists of 15 residues. CDR1 SGHRS and CDR2 YFSETQ come from the germline V gene. The ends were cut back, 0 bases at V and 4 bases at J, with 12 bases in the middle. CDR3 sequence reads: CASSLEPTVADTQYF. CDR3 bases: TGCGCCAGCAGCTTGGAACCGACAGTCGCAGATACGCAGTATTTT.

This sequence joins TRBV25-1 and TRBJ2-7; a possible D gene is TRBD1 (6 bases). V dropped 4 bases and J dropped 2 bases, with 18 bases sitting between them. The CDR3 contains 16 residues. The V gene's germline CDR1 is MGHDK and CDR2 SYGVNS. The CDR3 sequence is CASSGQGEQGTYEQYF. In DNA, the CDR3 is TGTGCCAGCAGTGGACAAGGGGAACAGGGCACCTACGAGCAGTACTTC.

The CDR3 reads CATSEGGVTDTQYF. The CDR3 coding sequence is TGTGCCACCAGTGAAGGGGGGGTGACAGATACGCAGTATTTT. This chain links TRBV24-1 with TRBJ2-3, with a weak D call TRBD2 (7 bases). The V end lost 4 bases, the J end lost 3 bases, and 10 bases lay between the germline ends. The CDR3 has 14 amino acids. CDR1 is KGHDR and CDR2 is SFDVKD in the germline V gene.

The chain uses TRBV19 and TRBJ1-2; D possibly corresponds to TRBD1 (5 bases). The CDR3 sequence is 14 residues long. V lost 1 base and J 4 bases, leaving 10 bases between the germline ends. CDR1 LNHDA and CDR2 SQIVND come from the germline V gene (reference sequence). The CDR3 region is CASSIGGGPYGYTF. The CDR3 DNA reads as TGTGCCAGTAGTATAGGGGGCGGACCCTATGGCTACACCTTC.

The gene calls are TRBV7-2 and TRBJ2-1, with 13 bases aligning to TRBD2. The CDR3 is made up of 17 amino acids. V lost 5 bases and J lost 2; bases outside the gene matches: 6. Germline V gene data show CDR1 as SGHTA and CDR2 as FQGNSA. As DNA, the CDR3 is TGTGCCAGCAGCCCCATTACTAGCGGGAGGGCCTACAATGAGCAGTTCTTC. It encodes CASSPITSGRAYNEQFF.

V gene TRBV18 combines with J gene TRBJ1-3, with 11 bases identical to TRBD1. CDR1 KGHSH and CDR2 LQKENI come from the germline V gene. V dropped 5 bases and J dropped 0; count of bases not matched to a gene: 9. CDR3 size: 18 residues. The CDR3 region is CASSKGQGALSSGNTIYF. Written as DNA, the CDR3 is TGTGCCAGCTCAAAAGGACAGGGGGCCTTGAGCTCTGGAAACACCATATATTTT.

This chain uses TRBV7-3 with TRBJ1-1; D is undetermined. Germline values: CDR1 SGHTA, CDR2 FQGTGA. The CDR3 length is 16 residues. Trimming stripped 5 bases from V and 1 base from J, with 17 bases between. CDR3 in amino acids: CASSPVREIRNTEAFF. DNA of the CDR3: TGTGCCAGCAGCCCCGTTCGGGAGATAAGGAACACTGAAGCTTTCTTT.

V is TRBV30 and J is TRBJ2-5, with a possible D match to TRBD2 (5 bases). In germline, CDR1 is GTSNPN, CDR2 SVGIG (reference sequence). The V end was cut by 1 base, the J end by 1 base, with 7 bases between. This CDR3 comprises 13 residues. The CDR3 reads CAWSGLAQETQYF. CDR3 nucleotide sequence: TGTGCCTGGAGTGGGCTAGCCCAAGAGACCCAGTACTTC.

The V gene is TRBV10-3, the J gene TRBJ2-7; D is perhaps TRBD2 (5 bases). Germline CDR1 is ENHRY and CDR2 is SYGVKD. This CDR3 contains 14 residues. V shed 4 bases and J shed 1 base, with 11 bases lying between them. The CDR3 reads CAISGNGISYEQYF. CDR3 DNA: TGTGCCATCAGTGGAAACGGGATTTCCTACGAGCAGTACTTC.

J is TRBJ2-1 and V is TRBV19; D gene ambiguous. V lost 6 bases and J lost 0, with 12 bases in between. CDR1 and CDR2 from the germline V gene are LNHDA and SQIVND (reference sequence). The CDR3 has 15 amino acids. The CDR3 coding sequence is TGTGCCAGTAGAAGGTTGGGCAGCTCCTACAATGAGCAGTTCTTC. Its protein is CASRRLGSSYNEQFF.

The chain carries TRBV6-2 or TRBV6-3 and TRBJ1-5, with D tentatively TRBD1 (5 bases). The CDR3 spans 15 residues. V was shortened by 5 bases and J by 0 bases, with 11 bases between the two germline ends. The germline V gene encodes CDR1 MNHEY and CDR2 SVGEGT. The CDR3 sequence: CASSLGLNSNQPQHF. DNA of the CDR3: TGTGCCAGCAGTCTGGGACTGAATAGCAATCAGCCCCAGCATTTT.

V usage is TRBV4-3 and J usage is TRBJ1-4; D gene ambiguous. The ends were cut back, 0 bases at V and 4 bases at J, with 12 bases in the middle. CDR3 length: 16 residues. Germline CDR1 LGHNA, CDR2 YSLEER. The CDR3 DNA is TGCGCCAGCAGCCAAGAGGAGGCCAGCTTTAATGAAAAACTGTTTTTT. Translation gives CASSQEEASFNEKLFF.

V usage is TRBV12-3 or TRBV12-4 and J usage is TRBJ1-2; 9 positions agree with TRBD1. The trim removed 5 bases at V and 8 bases at J, leaving 6 bases unmatched. The CDR3 runs to 13 residues. The CDR3 DNA reads TGTGCCAGCAGTACCGGGACAGGGCGCGGCTACACCTTC. Its translation is CASSTGTGRGYTF.

The chain uses TRBV6-2 or TRBV6-3 and TRBJ2-1; 9 positions match TRBD1. V was clipped by 3 bases and J by 9 bases; unmatched bases: 12. Germline lookup yields CDR1 MNHEY and CDR2 SVGEGT. This CDR3 spans 16 amino acids. The CDR3 protein is CASSYHAGQGVREQFF. CDR3 coding DNA: TGTGCCAGCAGTTATCACGCGGGACAGGGAGTTCGTGAGCAGTTCTTC.

This chain links TRBV6-5 with TRBJ1-5, with D unclear. Germline CDR1 MNHEY, CDR2 SVGAGI. The CDR3 has 13 residues. Trimming pared 2 bases from V and 4 bases from J, leaving 6 bases between. CDR3 amino acids: CASSYLQNQPQHF. CDR3 nucleotides: TGTGCCAGCAGTTACCTACAGAATCAGCCCCAGCATTTT.

The rearrangement links TRBV5-1 to TRBJ2-7; D remains ambiguous. The V end lost 4 bases, the J end lost 0 bases, and 5 bases lay between the germline ends. The germline gives CDR1 SGHRS, CDR2 YFSETQ. This CDR3 region has 12 residues. The CDR3 spells CASSPSSYEQYF. The CDR3, as DNA: TGCGCCAGCAGCCCTAGCTCCTACGAGCAGTACTTC.

This chain joins TRBV30 and TRBJ2-7; 7 nucleotides match TRBD2. V dropped 2 bases and J dropped 5; count of bases not matched to a gene: 9. Germline CDR1 GTSNPN, CDR2 SVGIG (reference sequence). The CDR3 contains 14 residues. CDR3 in amino acids: CAWSTGGGLHEQYF. The CDR3 bases are TGTGCCTGGAGTACCGGGGGAGGGTTGCACGAGCAGTACTTC.

This chain connects TRBV4-2 to TRBJ1-2; 11 bases are shared with TRBD1. The germline V gene has CDR1 LGHNA and CDR2 YNFKEQ. This CDR3 comprises 15 residues. Trimming removed 1 base from V and 7 bases from J; junction bases left unmatched: 5. The CDR3 region is CASSQGTGGNSGYTF. CDR3 nucleotides: TGTGCCAGCAGCCAAGGGACAGGGGGCAATAGTGGCTACACCTTC.

The chain employs TRBV15 and TRBJ2-2; TRBD2 matches at 10 bases. Germline V CDR1 and CDR2: LNHNV, YYDKDF (reference sequence). This CDR3 is built from 16 residues. Trimming took 1 base from V and 5 from J; bases not matched to a gene: 4. CDR3 DNA: TGTGCCACCAGCAGAGTAGGAGCGGGGGGGACCGGGGAGCTGTTTTTT. Protein sequence: CATSRVGAGGTGELFF.

The CDR3 loop reads CASSSQKGEKTQYF. Written as DNA, the CDR3 is TGTGCCAGCAGTTCCCAAAAAGGGGAAAAGACCCAGTACTTC. This chain joins TRBV6-5 and TRBJ2-5; possibly TRBD1 for D (5 bases). V was pared by 4 bases and J by 6 bases, with 15 bases between. This CDR3 has 14 amino acids. Looked up from germline, CDR1 is MNHEY and CDR2 is SVGAGI.